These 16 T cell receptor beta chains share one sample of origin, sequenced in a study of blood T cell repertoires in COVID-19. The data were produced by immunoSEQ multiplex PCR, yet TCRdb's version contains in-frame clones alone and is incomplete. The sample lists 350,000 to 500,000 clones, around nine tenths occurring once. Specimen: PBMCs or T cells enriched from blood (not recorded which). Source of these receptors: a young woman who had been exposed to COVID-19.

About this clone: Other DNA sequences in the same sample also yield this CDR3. CDR3: CASSLYSNQPQHF. Written as DNA, the CDR3 is TGTGCCAGCAGTTTGTATAGCAATCAGCCCCAGCATTTT. The genes are TRBV28 and TRBJ1-5; D unclear. Germline CDR1 MDHEN, CDR2 SYDVKM. CDR3 length: 13 residues. Trimming shortened V by 3 bases and J by 0 bases, and 3 bases separated the two germline ends.

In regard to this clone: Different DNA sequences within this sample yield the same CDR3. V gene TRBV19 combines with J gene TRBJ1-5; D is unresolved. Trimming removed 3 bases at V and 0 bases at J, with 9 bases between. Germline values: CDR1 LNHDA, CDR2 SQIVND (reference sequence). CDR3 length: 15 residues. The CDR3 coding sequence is TGTGCCAGTAGTATCGAGTCGTATAGCAATCAGCCCCAGCATTTT. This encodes CASSIESYSNQPQHF.

CDR3 amino acids: CASSLARGDGYTF. The CDR3, as DNA: TGTGCCAGCAGTTTAGCCAGGGGGGATGGCTACACCTTC. The rearrangement uses TRBV27 and TRBJ1-2; 7 nucleotides align to TRBD1. The CDR3 totals 13 residues. The germline V gene has CDR1 MNHEY and CDR2 SMNVEV (reference sequence). V shed 2 bases, J shed 6 bases, and the junction held 3 bases outside the gene matches.

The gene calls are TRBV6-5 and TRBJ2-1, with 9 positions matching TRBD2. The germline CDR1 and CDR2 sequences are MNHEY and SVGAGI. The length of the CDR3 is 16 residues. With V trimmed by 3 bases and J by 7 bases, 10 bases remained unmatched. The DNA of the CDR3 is TGTGCCAGCAGTTATAGCGGGAGTAATTATATGAATGAGCAGTTCTTC. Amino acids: CASSYSGSNYMNEQFF.

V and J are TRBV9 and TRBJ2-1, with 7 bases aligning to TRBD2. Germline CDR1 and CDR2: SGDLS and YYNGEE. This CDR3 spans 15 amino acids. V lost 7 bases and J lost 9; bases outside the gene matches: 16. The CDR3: CASGGLVDLLGEQFF. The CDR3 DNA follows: TGTGCCAGCGGAGGACTAGTAGATCTATTGGGTGAGCAGTTCTTC.

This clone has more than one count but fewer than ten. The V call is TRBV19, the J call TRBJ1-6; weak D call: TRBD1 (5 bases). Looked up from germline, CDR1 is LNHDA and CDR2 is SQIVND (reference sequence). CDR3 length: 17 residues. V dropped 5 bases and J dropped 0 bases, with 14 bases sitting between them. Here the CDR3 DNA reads TGTGCCAGTAGTCCAACGACAGTGAGCTCCTATAATTCACCCCTCCACTTT. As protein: CASSPTTVSSYNSPLHF.

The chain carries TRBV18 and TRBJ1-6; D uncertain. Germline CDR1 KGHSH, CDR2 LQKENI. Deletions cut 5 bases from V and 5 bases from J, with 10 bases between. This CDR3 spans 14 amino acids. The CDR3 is CASSTRGDNSPLHF. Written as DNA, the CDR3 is TGTGCCAGCTCAACCAGAGGAGATAATTCACCCCTCCACTTT.

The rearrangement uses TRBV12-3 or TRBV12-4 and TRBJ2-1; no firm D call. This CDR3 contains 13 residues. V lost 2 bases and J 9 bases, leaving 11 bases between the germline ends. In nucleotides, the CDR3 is TGTGCCAGCAGTTTACGCTTCTCCGGTGAGCAGTTCTTC. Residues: CASSLRFSGEQFF.

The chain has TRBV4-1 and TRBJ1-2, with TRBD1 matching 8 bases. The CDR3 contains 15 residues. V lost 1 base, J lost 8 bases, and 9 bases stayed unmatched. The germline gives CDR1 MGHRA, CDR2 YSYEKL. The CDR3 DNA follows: TGCGCCAGCAGCCAAGTTTCCGAGACAGGGGTCGGCTACACCTTC. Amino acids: CASSQVSETGVGYTF.

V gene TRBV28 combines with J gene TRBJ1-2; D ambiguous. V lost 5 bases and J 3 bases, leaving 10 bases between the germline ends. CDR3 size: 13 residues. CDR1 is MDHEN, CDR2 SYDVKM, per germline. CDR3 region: CASSGGVYYGYTF. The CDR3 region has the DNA TGTGCCAGCAGTGGCGGGGTATACTATGGCTACACCTTC.

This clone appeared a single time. CDR3 loop: CASSQGPYQPQHF. DNA of the CDR3: TGCGCCAGCAGCCAAGGTCCTTATCAGCCCCAGCATTTT. The chain employs TRBV4-1 and TRBJ1-5; the D is unclear. The CDR3 length is 13 residues. The V end was cut by 1 base, the J end by 5 bases, with 6 bases between. The V gene's germline CDR1 is MGHRA and CDR2 YSYEKL.

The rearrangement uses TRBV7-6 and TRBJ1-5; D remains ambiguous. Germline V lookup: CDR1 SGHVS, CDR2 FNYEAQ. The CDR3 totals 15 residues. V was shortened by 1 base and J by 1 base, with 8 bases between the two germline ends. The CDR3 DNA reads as TGTGCCAGCAGCTTAGGGCAGAAGAGCAATCAGCCCCAGCATTTT. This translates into CASSLGQKSNQPQHF.

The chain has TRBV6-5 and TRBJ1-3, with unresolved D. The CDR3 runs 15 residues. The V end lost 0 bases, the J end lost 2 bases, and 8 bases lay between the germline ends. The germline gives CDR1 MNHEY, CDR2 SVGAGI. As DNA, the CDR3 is TGTGCCAGCAGTTACTCGTCCCAGACTGGAAACACCATATATTTT. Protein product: CASSYSSQTGNTIYF.

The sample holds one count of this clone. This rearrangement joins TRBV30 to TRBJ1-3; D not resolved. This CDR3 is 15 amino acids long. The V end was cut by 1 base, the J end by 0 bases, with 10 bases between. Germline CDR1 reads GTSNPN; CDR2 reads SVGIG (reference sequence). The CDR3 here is CAWSGSGDSGNTIYF. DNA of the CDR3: TGTGCCTGGAGTGGAAGCGGGGACTCTGGAAACACCATATATTTT.

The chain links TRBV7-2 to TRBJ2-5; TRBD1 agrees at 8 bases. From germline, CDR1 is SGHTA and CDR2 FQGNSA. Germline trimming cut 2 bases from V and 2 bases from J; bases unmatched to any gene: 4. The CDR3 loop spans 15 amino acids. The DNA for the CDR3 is TGTGCCAGCAGCTTACTACAGGGGGTTCAAGAGACCCAGTACTTC. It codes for CASSLLQGVQETQYF.

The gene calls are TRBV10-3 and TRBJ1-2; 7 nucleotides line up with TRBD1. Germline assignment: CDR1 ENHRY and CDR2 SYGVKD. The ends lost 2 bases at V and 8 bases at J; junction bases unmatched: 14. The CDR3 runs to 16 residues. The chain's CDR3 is CAISELIRDRSNGYTF. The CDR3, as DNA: TGTGCCATCAGTGAGCTTATTCGGGACAGAAGTAACGGCTACACCTTC.